Listed below are T cell receptor beta chains from one sample, sequenced in a study of blood T cell repertoires in COVID-19. Repertoires were generated with immunoSEQ multiplex PCR, while TCRdb's copy carries only in-frame clones and drops some. The sample has 59,000 or so clones; roughly 85% are singletons. Sequencing was carried out using peripheral blood. The origin of the receptors is a human donor in a cohort sampled during active COVID-19. Both conserved end residues are part of each CDR3. Fields, in order: D gene, J gene, clone size, V gene, CDR3 protein, CDR3 DNA. The D gene is left open where the match is weak. The size field is filled for only some rows; it gives once, few, many or a size class.

NA | TRBJ1-2 | NA | TRBV5-5 | CASSFLQGTGYTF | TGTGCCAGCAGCTTTCTACAGGGTACTGGCTACACCTTC
NA | TRBJ1-1 | NA | TRBV30 | CAWSEGDGTEAFF | TGTGCCTGGAGTGAGGGGGACGGCACTGAAGCTTTCTTT
NA | TRBJ1-2 | few | TRBV5-6 | CASSLDSSNPYGYTF | TGTGCCAGCAGCTTGGACTCCTCAAATCCTTATGGCTACACCTTC
NA | TRBJ1-5 | NA | TRBV4-1 | CASSQKPDSLRQPQHF | TGCGCCAGCAGCCAAAAACCCGACAGTTTGAGGCAGCCCCAGCATTTT
TRBD2 | TRBJ2-7 | NA | TRBV25-1 | CASSVASGGNTYEQYF | TGTGCCAGCAGTGTTGCTAGCGGGGGGAACACCTACGAGCAGTACTTC
NA | TRBJ1-2 | once | TRBV7-3 | CASSPKAGSPVGYTF | TGTGCCAGCAGCCCCAAGGCGGGGAGTCCCGTTGGCTACACCTTC
NA | TRBJ1-5 | few | TRBV28 | CASSLGTGNQPQHF | TGTGCCAGCAGTCTCGGGACTGGCAATCAGCCCCAGCATTTT
NA | TRBJ1-1 | NA | TRBV5-5 | CASSPPDTEAFF | TGTGCCAGCAGCCCACCAGACACTGAAGCTTTCTTT
NA | TRBJ1-1 | NA | TRBV18 | CASSIGGGTEAFF | TGTGCCAGCTCGATAGGGGGGGGCACTGAAGCTTTCTTT
TRBD2 | TRBJ2-1 | NA | TRBV4-3 | CASSQAVIAGGQQFF | TGCGCCAGCAGCCAAGCAGTAATAGCGGGGGGGCAGCAGTTCTTC
NA | TRBJ1-2 | NA | TRBV12-3/TRBV12-4 | CASRDSRVYTF | TGTGCCAGCAGGGACAGTCGGGTCTACACCTTC
TRBD1 | TRBJ2-7 | NA | TRBV6-5 | CATLTGLAYEQYF | TGTGCCACTTTGACAGGGTTGGCCTACGAGCAGTACTTC
NA | TRBJ1-4 | NA | TRBV5-6 | CASSNRVNEKLFF | TGTGCCAGCAGCAACAGGGTTAATGAAAAACTGTTTTTT
NA | TRBJ1-2 | NA | TRBV29-1 | CSVERVDSYGYTF | TGCAGCGTTGAACGGGTCGACAGCTATGGCTACACCTTC
NA | TRBJ1-1 | NA | TRBV12-3/TRBV12-4 | CASSPLPTEAFF | TGTGCCAGCAGCCCGCTACCTACTGAAGCTTTCTTT
TRBD2 | TRBJ2-3 | NA | TRBV9 | CASSVGELAGSDTQYF | TGTGCCAGCAGCGTAGGCGAACTAGCGGGGAGTGATACGCAGTATTTT
TRBD1 | TRBJ1-2 | NA | TRBV4-2 | CASSQDAGQMYGYTF | TGTGCCAGCAGCCAAGATGCGGGACAGATGTATGGCTACACCTTC
NA | TRBJ2-1 | NA | TRBV10-3 | CAISENRATYNEQFF | TGTGCCATCAGTGAGAACAGGGCGACCTACAATGAGCAGTTCTTC
NA | TRBJ1-1 | NA | TRBV20-1 | CSEKGPRGAFF | TGCAGTGAAAAGGGCCCTCGGGGGGCTTTCTTT
NA | TRBJ1-2 | NA | TRBV4-3 | CASSQGITGNYGYTF | TGCGCCAGCAGCCAGGGAATTACAGGGAACTATGGCTACACCTTC
TRBD2 | TRBJ2-3 | NA | TRBV7-2 | CASRSRLAAVATDTQYF | TGTGCCAGCAGGTCCCGACTAGCCGCCGTCGCCACAGATACGCAGTATTTT
NA | TRBJ1-2 | NA | TRBV25-1 | CASSQGYGYTF | TGTGCCAGCAGCCAGGGTTATGGCTACACCTTC
TRBD1 | TRBJ1-4 | NA | TRBV2 | CASTVQGRFEKLFF | TGTGCCAGCACTGTACAGGGGCGCTTCGAAAAACTGTTTTTT
NA | TRBJ2-7 | NA | TRBV6-5 | CASTKTGSYEQYF | TGTGCCAGCACTAAGACAGGCTCCTACGAGCAGTACTTC
NA | TRBJ2-5 | once | TRBV28 | CASSFGLHRDRQETQYF | TGTGCCAGCAGTTTCGGTTTGCACAGGGATCGACAAGAGACCCAGTACTTC
TRBD1 | TRBJ2-4 | NA | TRBV4-1 | CASSQEGPHTGAQAKNIQYF | TGCGCCAGCAGCCAAGAGGGCCCCCACACAGGGGCACAAGCCAAAAACATTCAGTACTTC
TRBD2 | TRBJ2-7 | once | TRBV11-2 | CASSWTSGVSYF | TGTGCCAGCAGTTGGACTAGTGGGGTGTCGTACTTC
TRBD1 | TRBJ2-1 | NA | TRBV5-6 | CASSLGTGGIF | TGTGCCAGCAGCTTAGGGACAGGGGGAATCTTC
TRBD1 | TRBJ1-2 | NA | TRBV5-5 | CASSRTGTGDGYTF | TGTGCCAGCAGTCGTACCGGGACAGGGGATGGCTACACCTTC
TRBD1 | TRBJ1-3 | once | TRBV6-5 | CASRLQGASGNTIYF | TGTGCCAGCAGGCTACAGGGGGCATCTGGAAACACCATATATTTT
NA | TRBJ1-5 | NA | TRBV7-9 | CASSREGTGSNQPQHF | TGTGCCAGCAGCCGAGAGGGCACCGGGAGCAATCAGCCCCAGCATTTT
NA | TRBJ1-6 | NA | TRBV2 | CASKRTDQDHF | TGTGCCAGCAAGCGGACCGACCAAGACCACTTT
TRBD1 | TRBJ1-2 | few | TRBV7-3 | CASSPGQGLSYTF | TGTGCCAGCAGCCCCGGACAGGGGCTTAGCTACACCTTC
NA | TRBJ1-5 | once | TRBV28 | CASSFIGLHSNQPQHF | TGTGCCAGCAGTTTTATTGGACTACATAGCAATCAGCCCCAGCATTTT
TRBD1 | TRBJ1-6 | NA | TRBV7-6 | CASSDRVGSPLHF | TGTGCCAGCAGCGACAGGGTGGGTTCACCCCTCCACTTT
TRBD2 | TRBJ2-7 | NA | TRBV10-3 | CAISRLAGNSYEQYF | TGTGCCATCAGTAGACTAGCGGGTAATTCCTACGAGCAGTACTTC
NA | TRBJ2-5 | NA | TRBV3-1/TRBV3-2 | CASSPSGETQYF | TGTGCCAGCAGCCCGTCGGGAGAGACCCAGTACTTC
NA | TRBJ2-1 | few | TRBV2 | CASRKEGTYNEQFF | TGTGCCAGCAGGAAGGAGGGGACCTACAATGAGCAGTTCTTC
NA | TRBJ1-2 | NA | TRBV16 | CASSEGRFYGYTF | TGTGCCAGCAGCGAAGGGAGATTCTATGGCTACACCTTC
TRBD1 | TRBJ2-3 | NA | TRBV18 | CASSPGRQGGSTDTQYF | TGTGCCAGCTCACCAGGCAGACAGGGTGGATCCACAGATACGCAGTATTTT
TRBD1 | TRBJ2-7 | few | TRBV10-3 | CAVGSRDREGHEQYF | TGTGCCGTTGGCTCCCGGGACAGGGAAGGCCACGAGCAGTACTTC
TRBD1 | TRBJ1-1 | NA | TRBV7-9 | CASSPGQGRWAFF | TGTGCCAGCAGCCCGGGACAGGGGAGATGGGCTTTCTTT
NA | TRBJ1-2 | NA | TRBV20-1 | CSARPTGGYTF | TGCAGTGCTAGACCAACAGGCGGCTACACCTTC
NA | TRBJ2-7 | once | TRBV7-9 | CASSLERAHEQYF | TGTGCCAGCAGCTTAGAGAGGGCCCACGAGCAGTACTTC
TRBD2 | TRBJ2-3 | NA | TRBV10-2 | CASRNLAGGPDTQYF | TGCGCCAGCAGAAACCTAGCGGGGGGGCCTGATACGCAGTATTTT
NA | TRBJ2-6 | NA | TRBV6-1 | CASSATVLTSGANVLTF | TGTGCCAGCAGTGCGACAGTCCTAACATCTGGGGCCAACGTCCTGACTTTC
TRBD1 | TRBJ1-2 | NA | TRBV6-1 | CASSEAGTGNYGYTF | TGTGCCAGCAGTGAAGCCGGGACAGGGAACTATGGCTACACCTTC
NA | TRBJ1-6 | NA | TRBV9 | CASSVAEGYDNSPLHF | TGTGCCAGCAGCGTAGCTGAGGGCTATGATAATTCACCCCTCCACTTT
TRBD1 | TRBJ2-2 | NA | TRBV7-6 | CASSPTGQLTGELFF | TGTGCCAGCAGCCCCACGGGACAGCTCACCGGGGAGCTGTTTTTT
NA | TRBJ1-2 | NA | TRBV5-1 | CASSLDRGNYGYTF | TGCGCCAGCAGCTTGGACAGAGGGAACTATGGCTACACCTTC
TRBD1 | TRBJ1-2 | NA | TRBV29-1 | CSSVTGDHGYTF | TGCAGCTCCGTGACAGGGGACCATGGCTACACCTTC
NA | TRBJ1-6 | NA | TRBV5-4 | CASSLDISPLHF | TGTGCCAGCAGCCTGGACATTTCACCCCTCCACTTT